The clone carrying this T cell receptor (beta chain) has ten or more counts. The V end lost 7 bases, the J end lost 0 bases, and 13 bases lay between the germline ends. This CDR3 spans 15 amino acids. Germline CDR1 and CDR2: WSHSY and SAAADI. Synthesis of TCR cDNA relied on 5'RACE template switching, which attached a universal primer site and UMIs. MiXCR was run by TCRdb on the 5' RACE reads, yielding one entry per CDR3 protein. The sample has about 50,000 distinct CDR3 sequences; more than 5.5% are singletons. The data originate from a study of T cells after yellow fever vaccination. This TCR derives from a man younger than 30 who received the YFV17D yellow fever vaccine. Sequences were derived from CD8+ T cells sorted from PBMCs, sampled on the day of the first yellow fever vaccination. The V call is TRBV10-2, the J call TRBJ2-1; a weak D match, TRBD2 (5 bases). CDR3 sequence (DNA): TGCGCCAGCATCGCACTTGAGGGCTCCTACAATGAGCAGTTCTTC. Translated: CASIALEGSYNEQFF.